The 24 T cell receptor beta chains below come from one sample, sequenced in a study of CDR3 diversity in severe acne. TCRdb re-called the PCR reads with MiXCR, one entry per CDR3 protein. The sample holds almost 85,000 distinct CDR3 sequences, under 65% seen once. Sequenced sample: blood. Receptors originate from a male donor in good health, without acne.

V gene TRBV7-9 combines with J gene TRBJ2-5; TRBD1 is a possible D gene (6 bases). There are 15 residues in the CDR3. V lost 2 bases, J lost 7 bases, and 17 bases lay in between. Germline CDR1 SEHNR, CDR2 FQNEAQ (reference sequence). CDR3 in amino acids: CASSLQGSGDVTQYF. The CDR3 DNA reads as TGTGCCAGCAGCTTACAGGGATCAGGGGATGTGACCCAGTACTTC.

This clonotype was seen only once. J is TRBJ2-3 and V is TRBV9; no reliable D call. CDR3 length: 17 residues. The germline V gene has CDR1 SGDLS and CDR2 YYNGEE. Trimming cost V 0 bases and J 1 base, with 15 bases left between them. CDR3 loop: CASSVENSLVGTDTQYF. DNA for the CDR3: TGTGCCAGCAGCGTAGAGAATAGCTTGGTAGGCACAGATACGCAGTATTTT.

This clonotype is medium-sized (0.01 to 0.1%) in the sample. This chain links TRBV7-9 with TRBJ2-7; D call uncertain. The CDR3 sequence is 12 residues long. Trimming took 2 bases from V and 9 from J, leaving 11 bases between them. CDR1 SEHNR and CDR2 FQNEAQ come from the germline V gene (reference sequence). The CDR3 DNA sequence: TGTGCCAGCAGCTTAAATGGCCCAGGGCAGTACTTC. As protein: CASSLNGPGQYF.

This clonotype was found many times. The chain employs TRBV24-1 and TRBJ1-1; D is unclear. Germline V gene lookup returns CDR1 KGHDR and CDR2 SFDVKD. The CDR3 contains 15 residues. Trimming stripped 5 bases from V and 4 bases from J, with 16 bases between. The CDR3 DNA follows: TGTGCCACCAGTGGGGTCTATCGAGGAATCACTGAAGCTTTCTTT. It yields the protein CATSGVYRGITEAFF.

Comment on this clonotype: Sequence at one end of the junction differs from germline and may be a read error. The chain recombines TRBV3-1 with TRBJ1-2; D gene uncertain. Looked up from germline, CDR1 is LGHDT and CDR2 is YNNKEL (reference sequence). The CDR3 length is 13 residues. In DNA, the CDR3 is TGTGCCAGCGGCCAAATCGGGAGAGCGGGCTACACCTTC. Translation: CASGQIGRAGYTF. The entire variable domain, with the rest obtained from reference TRBV3-1 and TRBJ1-2, is as follows: DTAVSQTPKYLVTQMGNDKSIKCEQNLGHDTMYWYKQDSKKFLKIMFSYNNKELIINETVPNRFSPKSPDKAHLNLHINSLELGDSAVYFCASGQIGRAGYTFGSGTRLTVV.

Comment on this clonotype: A read error may produce the germline difference seen at one junction end. The gene calls are TRBV6-5 and TRBJ1-4; D remains unclear. Germline V lookup: CDR1 MNHEY, CDR2 SVGAGI. The CDR3 has 12 residues. This CDR3 is CASSKLREKLFF. CDR3 bases: TGTGCTAGCAGCAAATTACGGGAAAAACTGTTTTTT.

Note on this clonotype: This is likely a read error, given that the CDR3 carries no conserved phenylalanine or tryptophan at its end. The chain links TRBV7-2 to TRBJ1-6, with D possibly matching TRBD1 (6 bases). Deletions cut 1 base from V and 3 bases from J, with 25 bases between. This CDR3 is built from 21 residues. From germline, CDR1 is SGHTA and CDR2 FQGNSA. The CDR3 spells CASSLESLQGREQYYNSPLHL. The CDR3 bases are TGTGCCAGCAGCTTAGAATCGCTACAGGGCCGCGAGCAGTACTATAATTCACCCCTCCACCTT.

This clonotype was observed once. V usage is TRBV7-9 and J usage is TRBJ2-2; 11 positions agree with TRBD1. V lost 1 base and J lost 5; bases outside the gene matches: 15. This CDR3 has 20 amino acids. CDR1 and CDR2 from the germline V gene are SEHNR and FQNEAQ (reference sequence). The CDR3 bases are TGTGCCAGCAGCTTAGAAGGCGCGGGACAGGGGGTTTTGGTTACCGGGGAGCTGTTTTTT. Translation: CASSLEGAGQGVLVTGELFF.

The CDR3: CASSQGTATYEQYF. For the CDR3, the DNA is TGTGCCAGCAGCCAGGGGACTGCTACCTACGAGCAGTACTTC. V usage is TRBV9 and J usage is TRBJ2-7; D could derive from TRBD1 or TRBD2 (6 bases each). V was shortened by 4 bases and J by 2 bases, with 13 bases between the two germline ends. There are 14 residues in the CDR3. Per the germline V gene, CDR1 is SGDLS and CDR2 is YYNGEE.

The V and J genes are TRBV19 and TRBJ1-5; no clear D gene. The CDR3 is 12 amino acids. Germline CDR1 reads LNHDA; CDR2 reads SQIVND (reference sequence). The V end lost 7 bases, the J end lost 4 bases, and 8 bases lay between the germline ends. Here the CDR3 reads CASKLGNQPQHF. Here the CDR3 DNA reads TGTGCCAGTAAGTTGGGAAATCAGCCCCAGCATTTT.

The chain links TRBV20-1 to TRBJ2-7, with 10 bases that match TRBD2. This CDR3 region has 12 residues. Trimming took 6 bases from V and 5 from J; bases not matched to a gene: 4. Per germline, CDR1 DFQATT and CDR2 SNEGSKA (reference sequence). In DNA form, the CDR3 reads TGCAGTGCCCCAGCGGGAGGGCACGAGCAGTACTTC. This codes for CSAPAGGHEQYF.

The chain joins TRBV10-3 to TRBJ1-4; D ambiguous. Per the germline V gene, CDR1 is ENHRY and CDR2 is SYGVKD. This CDR3 spans 13 amino acids. V lost 8 bases to trimming and J lost 2 bases, with 9 bases between them. CDR3 sequence: CAIAVGTNEKLFF. The DNA for the CDR3 is TGTGCCATCGCTGTGGGGACTAATGAAAAACTGTTTTTT.

A few counts support this clonotype. The chain is built from TRBV5-1 and TRBJ1-1, with D unclear. This CDR3 region has 11 residues. V dropped 6 bases and J dropped 1 base, with 4 bases sitting between them. The germline V gene encodes CDR1 SGHRS and CDR2 YFSETQ. The CDR3 sequence is CASKENTEAFF. The CDR3 DNA reads TGCGCCAGCAAGGAGAACACTGAAGCTTTCTTT.

This clonotype was recorded once. Germline and junction disagree at one end, which may indicate a read error. The V call is TRBV19, the J call TRBJ2-7; 14 bases line up with TRBD2. Germline loops: CDR1 LNHDA, CDR2 SQIVND (reference sequence). This CDR3 region has 17 residues. CDR3 amino acids: CASSIVGLAGGGRERYF. The CDR3 DNA reads as TGTGCCAGTAGTATAGTAGGACTAGCGGGAGGAGGGCGCGAGCGGTACTTC.

In its sample, this clonotype was seen many times. V is TRBV11-2 and J is TRBJ2-7; tentative D call: TRBD2 (6 bases). Trimming left V 5 bases short and J 4 bases short, with 18 bases between. The CDR3 extends over 15 amino acids. Germline assignment: CDR1 SGHAT and CDR2 FQNNGV. DNA for the CDR3: TGTGCCAGCAGCCCCCGAGCGGGTGAAGGGTACGAGCAGTACTTC. Translated: CASSPRAGEGYEQYF. The variable domain in full, with the rest retrieved from reference TRBV11-2 and TRBJ2-7, is EAGVAQSPRYKIIEKRQSVAFWCNPISGHATLYWYQQILGQGPKLLIQFQNNGVVDDSQLPKDRFSAERLKGVDSTLKIQPAKLEDSAVYLCASSPRAGEGYEQYFGPGTRLTVT.

Only a few counts were recorded for this clonotype. The chain recombines TRBV9 with TRBJ2-5; TRBD2 matches at 15 bases. The germline gives CDR1 SGDLS, CDR2 YYNGEE. V gave up 4 bases and J gave up 4 bases; unmatched junction bases: 11. CDR3 length equals 18 residues. Written as DNA, the CDR3 is TGTGCCAGCAGCCCCGGACTAGCGGGAGGGCCTAACGGAGAGACCCAGTACTTC. This gives the protein CASSPGLAGGPNGETQYF. Filled out from reference TRBV9 and TRBJ2-5, the complete variable domain reads DSGVTQTPKHLITATGQRVTLRCSPRSGDLSVYWYQQSLDQGLQFLIQYYNGEERAKGNILERFSAQQFPDLHSELNLSSLELGDSALYFCASSPGLAGGPNGETQYFGPGTRLLVL.

The chain is built from TRBV19 and TRBJ1-1; no firm D call. There are 11 residues in the CDR3. V lost 6 bases and J 6 bases, leaving 8 bases between the germline ends. Germline V CDR1 and CDR2: LNHDA, SQIVND (reference sequence). CDR3 sequence reads: CASSIGSEAFF. In DNA form, the CDR3 reads TGTGCCAGTAGCATCGGGTCTGAAGCTTTCTTT. Using reference TRBV19 and TRBJ1-1 for the parts outside the CDR3, the full variable domain is DGGITQSPKYLFRKEGQNVTLSCEQNLNHDAMYWYRQDPGQGLRLIYYSQIVNDFQKGDIAEGYSVSREKKESFPLTVTSAQKNPTAFYLCASSIGSEAFFGQGTRLTVV.

This clonotype occurred a few times. This chain connects TRBV27 to TRBJ1-4; 9 positions agree with TRBD1. The germline gives CDR1 MNHEY, CDR2 SMNVEV (reference sequence). J gave up 10 bases and V 6 bases, and 6 bases lay outside the gene matches. CDR3 length equals 13 residues. CDR3 nucleotides: TGTGCCAGCAGCGGGGACAGGGCTGGAAAACTGTTTTTT. This translates into CASSGDRAGKLFF.

Turning to this clonotype: Without the conserved terminal phenylalanine or tryptophan, this CDR3 likely stems from a read error. The chain carries TRBV10-2 and TRBJ1-1; the match to TRBD1 covers 9 bases. The V segment lost 1 base and the J segment 1 base; nucleotides outside the gene matches: 4. Germline CDR1 reads WSHSY; CDR2 reads SAAADI. The CDR3 covers 16 residues. CDR3 region: CASSEFGGQGNTEAFI. CDR3 in DNA: TGCGCCAGCAGTGAGTTCGGGGGACAGGGGAACACTGAAGCTTTCATT.

This clonotype was picked up a small number of times. The genes are TRBV15 and TRBJ1-2, with D perhaps matching TRBD1 (5 bases). CDR1 and CDR2 from the germline V gene are LNHNV and YYDKDF (reference sequence). Deletions cut 3 bases from V and 4 bases from J, with 15 bases between. The CDR3 spans 15 residues. The chain's CDR3 is CATSRAARDRYGYTF. The CDR3, as DNA: TGTGCCACCAGCAGGGCCGCCAGGGACCGCTATGGCTACACCTTC.

This clonotype was seen many times. A read error may account for a junction end that differs from germline. The chain couples TRBV19 to TRBJ1-1; 12 positions agree with TRBD1. This CDR3 spans 11 amino acids. CDR1 LNHDA and CDR2 SQIVND come from the germline V gene (reference sequence). In nucleotides, the CDR3 is TGTGCCAGTGGGGACAGGGGGCCCGATCAATTT. Translating gives CASGDRGPDQF. Based on the CDR3 plus reference TRBV19 and TRBJ1-1, the full variable domain is DGGITQSPKYLFRKEGQNVTLSCEQNLNHDAMYWYRQDPGQGLRLIYYSQIVNDFQKGDIAEGYSVSREKKESFPLTVTSAQKNPTAFYLCASGDRGPDQFGQGTRLTVV.

This clonotype was observed once. The chain has TRBV18 and TRBJ2-5; TRBD1 might be the D (5 bases). The V end was cut by 3 bases, the J end by 2 bases, with 13 bases between. CDR1 KGHSH and CDR2 LQKENI come from the germline V gene. The CDR3 loop spans 15 amino acids. CDR3 in amino acids: CASSPSGQGQETQYF. Here the CDR3 DNA reads TGTGCCAGCTCACCCTCCGGACAAGGGCAAGAGACCCAGTACTTC.

V gene TRBV10-2 combines with J gene TRBJ1-1; D remains ambiguous. The V and J ends lost 4 bases and 5 bases respectively, with 14 bases between them. The CDR3 totals 14 residues. Germline values: CDR1 WSHSY, CDR2 SAAADI. The CDR3 nucleotides read TGCGCCAGCAGTGCCTACAGCATGTATACTGAAGCTTTCTTT. Amino acid sequence: CASSAYSMYTEAFF.

The chain carries TRBV20-1 and TRBJ2-1, with 12 bases identical to TRBD2. Trimming at V came to 4 bases and at J to 10 bases, leaving 14 bases not matched to a gene. This CDR3 comprises 16 residues. Germline loops: CDR1 DFQATT, CDR2 SNEGSKA (reference sequence). The CDR3 loop reads CSAKTSGSSYIGEQFF. The DNA for the CDR3 is TGCAGTGCTAAGACTAGCGGGAGCAGTTATATAGGGGAGCAGTTCTTC.